The T cell receptor beta chain described here comes from a study of graft-versus-host responses after intestinal transplantation. Looking at the study overall: The transplants performed in recipients were multivisceral, liver-intestinal, or isolated intestinal. For 3 to 4 years after anti-thymocyte globulin induction, all recipients took tacrolimus and steroids. Points from the study as a whole: Elevated graft-versus-host to host-versus-graft clonal ratios in allografts were recorded for patients with graft-donor T cell macrochimerism. GvH clones surfaced in recipient marrow, some emerging earlier in ileum or blood.

Here immunoSEQ multiplex PCR was the method, and the copy in TCRdb shows in-frame clones only, minus some. The sample holds 77,000 or so clones, 94% seen once. Comment on this clone: Its antigen is as yet unknown.

The sequence was collected from a human donor who received an intestinal transplant. The specimen comprised unstimulated CD8+ T cells sorted from spleen or lymph node cells, sampled before intestinal transplant.

CDR3 sequence: CASGGTSGTPYEQYF. In DNA, the CDR3 is TGTGCCAGCGGGGGGACTAGCGGGACCCCCTACGAGCAGTACTTC. V is TRBV9 and J is TRBJ2-7; TRBD2 matches at 13 bases. V lost 7 bases to trimming and J lost 2 bases; unmatched junction nucleotides: 6. The CDR3 totals 15 residues. The V gene's germline CDR1 is SGDLS and CDR2 YYNGEE.